A selection of T cell receptor beta chains follows, all from one sample in a study of T cell changes during pregnancy in multiple sclerosis. Some clones are missing from TCRdb's copy, which holds only in-frame ones; the method was immunoSEQ multiplex PCR. The sample carries approximately 70,000 clones, about 91% recorded once. The starting material was peripheral blood, obtained in the second trimester of pregnancy. Receptors were obtained from a female donor in good health, enrolled as a control in a pregnancy study. The CDR3 runs from the conserved cysteine through the conserved F or W. D genes are given only for firm matches. Size is stated for part of the rows, as once, few or many counts, or as a class when the clone is expanded.

v_gene	abundance	d_gene	j_gene	CDR3aa	CDR3nt
TRBV9	NA	TRBD2	TRBJ2-1	CASSPGGSGRGEQFF	TGTGCCAGCAGCCCCGGGGGGAGCGGAAGAGGTGAGCAGTTCTTC
TRBV12-5	NA	NA	TRBJ1-1	CASGLVRIGDTEAFF	TGTGCTAGTGGTTTGGTGAGGATAGGGGACACTGAAGCTTTCTTT
TRBV19	NA	NA	TRBJ1-5	CASSIAVSGYQPQHF	TGTGCCAGTAGTATTGCGGTGTCCGGCTATCAGCCCCAGCATTTT
TRBV10-3	NA	NA	TRBJ1-2	CAISEPNENYGYTF	TGTGCCATCAGTGAGCCGAACGAGAACTATGGCTACACCTTC
TRBV2	once	TRBD1	TRBJ1-5	CASSGQGATQPQHF	TGTGCCAGCAGTGGGCAGGGGGCTACCCAGCCCCAGCATTTT
TRBV18	NA	NA	TRBJ1-3	CASSPTGLTGNTIYF	TGTGCCAGCTCACCTACAGGTTTAACTGGAAACACCATATATTTT
TRBV4-3	NA	NA	TRBJ2-2	CASSQDRAGLDTGELFF	TGCGCCAGCAGCCAAGATCGGGCAGGGCTAGACACCGGGGAGCTGTTTTTT
TRBV11-3	NA	NA	TRBJ2-7	CASSPGGSYEQYF	TGTGCCAGCAGCCCGGGTGGGTCCTACGAGCAGTACTTC
TRBV11-1	NA	TRBD1	TRBJ2-2	CASSHRDRGRTGELFF	TGTGCCAGCAGCCACCGGGACAGGGGGCGCACCGGGGAGCTGTTTTTT
TRBV15	NA	NA	TRBJ2-7	CATSREVPVSYEQYF	TGTGCCACCAGCAGAGAAGTACCGGTCTCCTACGAGCAGTACTTC
TRBV28	NA	NA	TRBJ1-4	CASISNEKLFF	TGTGCCAGCATCTCTAATGAAAAACTGTTTTTT
TRBV7-2	NA	TRBD2	TRBJ2-2	CASSLGLAGRTGELFF	TGTGCCAGCAGCCTCGGACTAGCGGGACGAACCGGGGAGCTGTTTTTT
TRBV6-1	NA	NA	TRBJ1-2	CASSESFGGGWNGYTF	TGTGCCAGCAGTGAATCTTTTGGGGGAGGGTGGAATGGCTACACCTTC
TRBV21-1	NA	NA	TRBJ1-2	CASSKLSTGYGYTF	TGTGCCAGCAGCAAACTTTCAACAGGCTATGGCTACACCTTC
TRBV28	NA	TRBD2	TRBJ2-1	CASTGTSPVNEQFF	TGTGCCAGCACCGGGACTAGCCCAGTCAATGAGCAGTTCTTC
TRBV5-1	NA	NA	TRBJ2-6	CASSKTRLWTNVLTF	TGCGCCAGCTCCAAGACAAGGCTTTGGACCAACGTCCTGACTTTC
TRBV4-1	NA	NA	TRBJ2-7	CASSQAASTGEQYF	TGCGCCAGCAGCCAAGCAGCGTCCACAGGGGAGCAGTACTTC